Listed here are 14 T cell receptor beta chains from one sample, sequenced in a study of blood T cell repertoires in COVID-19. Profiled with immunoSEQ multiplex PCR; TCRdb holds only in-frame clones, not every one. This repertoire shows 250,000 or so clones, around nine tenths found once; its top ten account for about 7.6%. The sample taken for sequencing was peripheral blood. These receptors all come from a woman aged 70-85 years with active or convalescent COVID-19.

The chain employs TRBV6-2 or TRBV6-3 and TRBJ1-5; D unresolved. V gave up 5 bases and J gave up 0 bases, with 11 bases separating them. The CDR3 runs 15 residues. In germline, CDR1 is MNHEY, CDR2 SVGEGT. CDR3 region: CASSLNSYSNQPQHF. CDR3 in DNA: TGTGCCAGCAGTCTGAACAGTTATAGCAATCAGCCCCAGCATTTT.

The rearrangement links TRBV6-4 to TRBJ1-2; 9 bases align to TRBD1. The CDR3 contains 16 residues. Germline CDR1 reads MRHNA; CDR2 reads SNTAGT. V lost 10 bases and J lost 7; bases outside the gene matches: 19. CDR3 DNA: TGTGCCACCGTAACGGGACAGGGACCGTTGTCCTCTGGCTACACCTTC. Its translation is CATVTGQGPLSSGYTF.

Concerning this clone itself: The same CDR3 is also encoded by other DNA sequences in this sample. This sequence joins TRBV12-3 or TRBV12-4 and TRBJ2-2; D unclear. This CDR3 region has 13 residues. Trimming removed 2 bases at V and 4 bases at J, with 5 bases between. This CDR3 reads CASSLSVTGELFF. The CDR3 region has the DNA TGTGCCAGCAGTTTATCGGTCACCGGGGAGCTGTTTTTT.

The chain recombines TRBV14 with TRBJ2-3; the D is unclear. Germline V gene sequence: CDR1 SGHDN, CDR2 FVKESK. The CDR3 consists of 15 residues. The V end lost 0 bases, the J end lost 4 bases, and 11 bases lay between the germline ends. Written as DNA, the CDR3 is TGTGCCAGCAGCCAAGAATTCGGAGTGCCAGATACGCAGTATTTT. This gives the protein CASSQEFGVPDTQYF.

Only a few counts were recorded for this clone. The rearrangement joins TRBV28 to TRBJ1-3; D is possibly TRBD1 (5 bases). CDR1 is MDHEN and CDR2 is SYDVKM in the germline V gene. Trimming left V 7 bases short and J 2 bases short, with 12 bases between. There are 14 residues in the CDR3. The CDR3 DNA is TGTGCCAGCACTTTGACAGATGCTGGAAACACCATATATTTT. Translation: CASTLTDAGNTIYF.

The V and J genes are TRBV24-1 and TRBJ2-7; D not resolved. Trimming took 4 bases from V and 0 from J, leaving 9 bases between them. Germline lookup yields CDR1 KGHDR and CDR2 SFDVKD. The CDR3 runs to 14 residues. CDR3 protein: CATSEATNSYEQYF. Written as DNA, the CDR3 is TGTGCCACCAGTGAGGCCACCAACTCCTACGAGCAGTACTTC.

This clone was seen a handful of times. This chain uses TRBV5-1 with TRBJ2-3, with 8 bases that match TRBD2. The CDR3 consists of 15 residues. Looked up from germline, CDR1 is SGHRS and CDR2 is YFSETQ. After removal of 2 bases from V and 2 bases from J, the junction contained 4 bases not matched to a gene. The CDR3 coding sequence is TGCGCCAGCAGCTTCGGGACTAGTAACACAGATACGCAGTATTTT. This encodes CASSFGTSNTDTQYF. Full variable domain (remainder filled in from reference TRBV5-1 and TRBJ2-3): KAGVTQTPRYLIKTRGQQVTLSCSPISGHRSVSWYQQTPGQGLQFLFEYFSETQRNKGNFPGRFSGRQFSNSRSEMNVSTLELGDSALYLCASSFGTSNTDTQYFGPGTRLTVL.

DNA of the CDR3: TGTGCCAGCAGCTTAGCTCCGGGACAGGGGAAGGAGACCCAGTACTTC. This encodes CASSLAPGQGKETQYF. This chain uses TRBV7-2 with TRBJ2-5; 10 positions match TRBD1. V lost 0 bases and J lost 5; bases outside the gene matches: 6. Germline assignment: CDR1 SGHTA and CDR2 FQGNSA. This CDR3 is 16 amino acids long.

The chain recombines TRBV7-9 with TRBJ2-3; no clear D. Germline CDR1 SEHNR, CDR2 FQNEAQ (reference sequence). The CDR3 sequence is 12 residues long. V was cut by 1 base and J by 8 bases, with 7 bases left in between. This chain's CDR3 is CASSLVGGTQYF. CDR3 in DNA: TGTGCCAGCAGCTTAGTAGGCGGTACGCAGTATTTT.

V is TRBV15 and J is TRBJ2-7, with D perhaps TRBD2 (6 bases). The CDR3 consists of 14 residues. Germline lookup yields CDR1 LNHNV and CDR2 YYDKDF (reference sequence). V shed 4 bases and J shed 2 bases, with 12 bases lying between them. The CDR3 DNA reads TGTGCCACCAGCAAACGCGGGGAAACCTACGAGCAGTACTTC. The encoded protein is CATSKRGETYEQYF.

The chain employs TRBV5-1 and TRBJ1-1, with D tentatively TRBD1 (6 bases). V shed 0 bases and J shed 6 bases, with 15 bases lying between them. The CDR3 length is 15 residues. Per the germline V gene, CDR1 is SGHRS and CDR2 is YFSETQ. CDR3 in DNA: TGCGCCAGCAGCTTGGCCACAGGGCGCCCAGCTGAAGCTTTCTTT. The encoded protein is CASSLATGRPAEAFF.

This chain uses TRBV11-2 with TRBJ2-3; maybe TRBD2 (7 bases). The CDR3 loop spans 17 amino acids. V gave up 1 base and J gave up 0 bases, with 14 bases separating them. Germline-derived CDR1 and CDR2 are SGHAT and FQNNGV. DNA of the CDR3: TGTGCCAGCAGCTTAGCGGGGGGCCTTACTAGCACAGATACGCAGTATTTT. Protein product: CASSLAGGLTSTDTQYF.

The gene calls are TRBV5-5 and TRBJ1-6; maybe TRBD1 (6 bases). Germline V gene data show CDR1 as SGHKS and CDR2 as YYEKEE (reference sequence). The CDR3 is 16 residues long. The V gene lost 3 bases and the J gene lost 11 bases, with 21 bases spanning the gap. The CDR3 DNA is TGTGCCAGCAGCTCGGCGGGGGGCGCAAGCATTGCACCCCTCCACTTT. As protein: CASSSAGGASIAPLHF. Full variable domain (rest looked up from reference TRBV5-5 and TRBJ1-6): DAGVTQSPTHLIKTRGQQVTLRCSPISGHKSVSWYQQVLGQGPQFIFQYYEKEERGRGNFPDRFSARQFPNYSSELNVNALLLGDSALYLCASSSAGGASIAPLHFGNGTRLTVT.

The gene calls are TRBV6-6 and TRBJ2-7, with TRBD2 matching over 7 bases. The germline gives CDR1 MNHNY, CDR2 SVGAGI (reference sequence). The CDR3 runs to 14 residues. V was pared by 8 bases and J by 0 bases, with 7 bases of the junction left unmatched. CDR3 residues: CASGRGSSSYEQYF. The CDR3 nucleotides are TGTGCCAGCGGGAGGGGATCGAGCTCCTACGAGCAGTACTTC.